The sample holds many counts of the clone carrying this TCR beta chain. What it recognizes is unknown. The data were taken from a study of breast tumors, draining lymph nodes, adjacent tissues. Study-wide results and caveats: Compared with basal-like, luminal-like tumors shared significantly more repertoire with nontumor tissue. Most tumor T cells seemingly derive from lymph node, then expand in tumor.

TCRdb re-called the multiplex PCR reads with MiXCR, one entry per CDR3 protein. The sample holds over 20,000 distinct CDR3 sequences, 23% seen once. The sequencing sample was made of breast tumor tissue. This sequence originates from a female donor with breast cancer. Some clones in this sample may be carry-over from other donors' samples.

As DNA, the CDR3 is TGTGCCAGCAGCCGGGGTAGTTATGGCTACACCTTC. Protein: CASSRGSYGYTF. The V gene is TRBV5-6, the J gene TRBJ1-2; D gene ambiguous. The germline CDR1 and CDR2 sequences are SGHDT and YYEEEE. The CDR3 extends over 12 amino acids. The germline V and J ends were trimmed by 4 bases and 5 bases, with 9 bases remaining between them.